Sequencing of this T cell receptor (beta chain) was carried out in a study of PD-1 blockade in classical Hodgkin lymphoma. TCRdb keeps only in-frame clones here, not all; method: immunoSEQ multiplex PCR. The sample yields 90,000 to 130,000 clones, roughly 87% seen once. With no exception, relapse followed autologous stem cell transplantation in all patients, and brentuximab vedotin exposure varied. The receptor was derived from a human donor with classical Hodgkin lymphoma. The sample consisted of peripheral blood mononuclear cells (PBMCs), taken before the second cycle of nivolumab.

The CDR3 region has the DNA TGTGCCAGCAGTGGAAGTTGGAATAACGCCGGGGAGCTGTTTTTT. This sequence encodes CASSGSWNNAGELFF. The genes are TRBV2 and TRBJ2-2; D ambiguous. The CDR3 contains 15 residues. CDR1 is SNHLY, CDR2 FYNNEI, per germline. The V gene lost 4 bases and the J gene lost 6 bases, with 15 bases spanning the gap.